This record covers a single TCR beta chain. This sample was taken from a study of blood T cell repertoires in COVID-19. Study in general: Acute-phase and convalescent COVID-19 samples originated in the United States, Italy and Spain. Nucleic acid was either cDNA or gDNA, and it came from T cells, B-cell-depleted T cells, or PBMCs.

Seattle researchers signed up patients amid active infection and tracked them longitudinally. Per the authors' pipeline: By means of reference gene primer amplification, nucleated cell counts were estimated. The protocol was immunoSEQ multiplex PCR, while the TCRdb copy is restricted to in-frame clones and leaves out a portion. Clone size and the V and J calls come from that table; the DNA yielded D and trimming. Of more than 300,000 clones listed, approximately 89% were seen once; the top ten hold roughly 1.7%. The CDR3 is made up of 15 amino acids. The ends lost 3 bases at V and 8 bases at J; junction bases unmatched: 11. Germline V gene data show CDR1 as MDHEN and CDR2 as SYDVKM.

V gene TRBV28 combines with J gene TRBJ1-2; 8 bases line up with TRBD1. The TCR sequence derives from a woman in her thirties with COVID-19, enrolled during active disease. Sequenced sample: peripheral blood. CDR3 residues: CASSFGDRGRGGYTF. The CDR3 nucleotides read TGTGCCAGCAGTTTTGGAGACAGGGGCCGGGGAGGCTACACCTTC.